This T cell receptor beta chain was sequenced in a study of regulatory T cells in long-lasting Graves disease. Arm-PCR of CDR3 regions with iRepertoire HTBI primers generated TCR beta libraries. TCRdb processed the multiplex PCR reads anew with MiXCR; each CDR3 protein has one entry. The data contain about 310,000 distinct CDR3 sequences, 22% of them seen just once; the ten biggest clones take up roughly three fifths. The study's findings and limits: A reduction in accuracy may have resulted from the small sample size.

Time point: persistent/refractory GD, antithyroid drugs over 5 years with positive TRAb. RNA isolated from PBMCs was used to make the TCR library. V was clipped by 1 base and J by 9 bases, with 13 bases between them. The germline gives CDR1 DFQATT, CDR2 SNEGSKA (reference sequence). This CDR3 has 14 amino acids. This clonotype was detected ten times or more. Its specificity is not known. Sequenced material: peripheral blood mononuclear cells (PBMCs), taken when the disease was refractory, from a patient treated with antithyroid drugs. The chain employs TRBV20-1 and TRBJ1-6; possible D gene TRBD1, 6 bases. The receptor was derived from a female donor with Graves disease. The CDR3 sequence: CSARGGALGSPLHF. The CDR3 DNA reads TGCAGTGCTAGAGGGGGGGCCCTCGGTTCACCCCTCCACTTT.